The following is a T cell receptor (beta chain) sequence with its context. Its target is not known. It was with 60 Vbeta and 13 Jbeta primers that the PCR ran. Sequencing used immunoSEQ multiplex PCR; TCRdb keeps in-frame clones, though not all of them. The sample lists over 150,000 clones, about 85% occurring once. This sample is part of a study of cytomegalovirus exposure and HLA in healthy donors. Whole-study results and caveats: In a later analysis, HLA-C alleles had the fewest associated TCRs, DRB1 alleles the most. Most TCR sequences proved rare, with some public TCRs found in many donors. The only immune exposure information that was available was CMV serostatus.

The sequencing sample was made of PBMCs. The TCR was taken from a man aged 30 to 39 in good health and CMV-seropositive.

The CDR3 region is CASSPYRDTEAFF. The CDR3 nucleotides are TGTGCCAGCTCACCTTACAGGGACACTGAAGCTTTCTTT. This rearrangement joins TRBV18 to TRBJ1-1, with D perhaps matching TRBD1 (6 bases). V shed 3 bases and J shed 3 bases, with 8 bases lying between them. CDR3 size: 13 residues. Germline V lookup: CDR1 KGHSH, CDR2 LQKENI.